This T cell receptor beta chain was captured by sequencing in a study of shared clonotypes between healthy human individuals. Study observations and caveats: Approximately 5% of naive CD4 clonotypes were shared across a few donors.

The investigators split CD4+ cells into a CD45RA+ naive subset and a CD45RA-negative memory subset. Clones were read by immunoSEQ multiplex PCR, and TCRdb kept only the in-frame ones, dropping some. The sample has 640,000 or so clones, 72% seen once. The CDR3 spans 15 residues. Germline V lookup: CDR1 MNHEY, CDR2 SVGAGI. The V gene lost 6 bases and the J gene lost 0 bases, with 14 bases spanning the gap. As regards this clone: Its antigen remains unidentified.

V usage is TRBV6-5 and J usage is TRBJ1-1; D is uncertain. Specimen: memory CD4+ T cells sorted from blood. Subset defined: CD45RA-negative fraction. This TCR derives from a woman in her twenties or thirties in good health. CDR3 sequence reads: CASSPEPDMNTEAFF. For the CDR3, the DNA is TGTGCCAGCAGCCCCGAGCCTGACATGAACACTGAAGCTTTCTTT.